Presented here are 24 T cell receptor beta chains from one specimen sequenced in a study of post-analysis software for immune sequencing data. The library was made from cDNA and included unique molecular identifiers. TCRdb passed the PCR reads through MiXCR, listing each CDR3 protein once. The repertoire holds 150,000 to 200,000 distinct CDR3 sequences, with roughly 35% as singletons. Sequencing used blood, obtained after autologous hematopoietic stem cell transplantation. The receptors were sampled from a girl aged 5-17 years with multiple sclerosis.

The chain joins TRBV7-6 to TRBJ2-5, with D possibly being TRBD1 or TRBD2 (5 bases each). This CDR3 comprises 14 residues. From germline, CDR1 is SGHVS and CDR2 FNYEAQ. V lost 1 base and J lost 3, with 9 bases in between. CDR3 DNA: TGTGCCAGCAGCTTAGACGGGGCTAAAGAGACCCAGTACTTC. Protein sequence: CASSLDGAKETQYF.

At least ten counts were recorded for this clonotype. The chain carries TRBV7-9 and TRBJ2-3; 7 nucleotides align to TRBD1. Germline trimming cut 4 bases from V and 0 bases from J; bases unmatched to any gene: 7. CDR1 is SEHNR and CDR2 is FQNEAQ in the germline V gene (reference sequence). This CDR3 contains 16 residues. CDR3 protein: CASSSPGTDSTDTQYF. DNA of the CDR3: TGTGCCAGCAGCTCCCCAGGGACAGACAGCACAGATACGCAGTATTTT.

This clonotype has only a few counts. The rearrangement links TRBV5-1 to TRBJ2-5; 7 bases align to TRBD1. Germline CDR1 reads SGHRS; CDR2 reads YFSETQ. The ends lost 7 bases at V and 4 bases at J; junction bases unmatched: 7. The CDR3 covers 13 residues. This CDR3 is CASATGWSETQYF. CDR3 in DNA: TGCGCCAGCGCGACAGGGTGGTCAGAGACCCAGTACTTC.

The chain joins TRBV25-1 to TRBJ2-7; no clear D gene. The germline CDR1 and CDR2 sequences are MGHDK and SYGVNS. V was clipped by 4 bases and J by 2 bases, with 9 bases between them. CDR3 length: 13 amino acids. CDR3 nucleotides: TGTGCCAGCAGTGCGCCGACGGCCTACGAGCAGTACTTC. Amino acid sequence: CASSAPTAYEQYF.

The CDR3 nucleotides read TGCAGTGCTAGCAGGAGCAGGGGGTCCTACAATGAGCAGTTCTTC. Its translation is CSASRSRGSYNEQFF. The chain employs TRBV20-1 and TRBJ2-1, with 7 bases lining up with TRBD1. CDR3 length: 15 amino acids. CDR1 is DFQATT, CDR2 SNEGSKA, per germline (reference sequence). Trimming took 3 bases from V and 1 from J; bases not matched to a gene: 6.

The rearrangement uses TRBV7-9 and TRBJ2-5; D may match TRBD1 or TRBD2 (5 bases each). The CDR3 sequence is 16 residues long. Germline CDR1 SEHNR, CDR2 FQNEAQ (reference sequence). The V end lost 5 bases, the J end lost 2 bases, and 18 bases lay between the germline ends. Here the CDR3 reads CASSPARSWGQETQYF. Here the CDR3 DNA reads TGTGCCAGCAGCCCGGCAAGGTCATGGGGGCAAGAGACCCAGTACTTC.

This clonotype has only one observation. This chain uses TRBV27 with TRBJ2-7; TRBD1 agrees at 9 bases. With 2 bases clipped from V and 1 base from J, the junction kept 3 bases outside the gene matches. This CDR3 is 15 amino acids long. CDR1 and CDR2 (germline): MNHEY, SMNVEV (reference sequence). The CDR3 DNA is TGTGCCAGCAGTTTAGAGGGACAGGGATCCTACGAGCAGTACTTC. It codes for CASSLEGQGSYEQYF.

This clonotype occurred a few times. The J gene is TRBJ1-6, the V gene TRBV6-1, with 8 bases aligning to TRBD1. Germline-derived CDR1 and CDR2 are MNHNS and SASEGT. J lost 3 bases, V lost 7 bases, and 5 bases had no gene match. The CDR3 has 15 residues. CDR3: CASITGTGYNSPLHF. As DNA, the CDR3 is TGTGCCAGCATTACTGGGACAGGCTATAATTCACCCCTCCACTTT.

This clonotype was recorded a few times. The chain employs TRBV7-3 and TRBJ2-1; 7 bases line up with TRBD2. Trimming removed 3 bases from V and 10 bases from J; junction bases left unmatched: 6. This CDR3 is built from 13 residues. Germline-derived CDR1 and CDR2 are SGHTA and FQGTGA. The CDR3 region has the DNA TGTGCCAGCAGCTTTGGCGGGGGAAGGGAGCAGTTCTTC. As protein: CASSFGGGREQFF.

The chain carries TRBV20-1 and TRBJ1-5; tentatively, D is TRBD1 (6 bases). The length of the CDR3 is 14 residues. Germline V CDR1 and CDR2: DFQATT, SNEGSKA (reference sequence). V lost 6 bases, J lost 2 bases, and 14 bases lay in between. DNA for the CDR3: TGCAGTGCGAGTCGGGACAACCGCAATCAGCCCCAGCATTTT. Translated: CSASRDNRNQPQHF.

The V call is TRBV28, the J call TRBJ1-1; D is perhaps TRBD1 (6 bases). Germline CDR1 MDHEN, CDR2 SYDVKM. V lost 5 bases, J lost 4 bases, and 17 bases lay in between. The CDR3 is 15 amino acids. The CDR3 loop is CASSLLTGSRTEAFF. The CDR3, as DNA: TGTGCCAGCAGTCTACTGACAGGTTCTCGCACTGAAGCTTTCTTT.

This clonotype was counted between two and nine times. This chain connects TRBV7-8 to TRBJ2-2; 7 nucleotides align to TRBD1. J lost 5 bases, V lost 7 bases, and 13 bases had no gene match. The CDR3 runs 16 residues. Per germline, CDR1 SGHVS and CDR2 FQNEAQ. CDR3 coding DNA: TGTGCCAGCAACCCTATCAGGGGGTCTAGGACCGGGGAGCTGTTTTTT. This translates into CASNPIRGSRTGELFF.

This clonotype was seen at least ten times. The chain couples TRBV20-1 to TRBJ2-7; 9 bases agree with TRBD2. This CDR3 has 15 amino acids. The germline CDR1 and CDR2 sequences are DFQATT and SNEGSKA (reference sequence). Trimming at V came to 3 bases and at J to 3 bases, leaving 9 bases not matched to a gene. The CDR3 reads CSASTIAGVIYEQYF. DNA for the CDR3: TGCAGTGCTAGTACTATAGCGGGAGTTATCTACGAGCAGTACTTC.

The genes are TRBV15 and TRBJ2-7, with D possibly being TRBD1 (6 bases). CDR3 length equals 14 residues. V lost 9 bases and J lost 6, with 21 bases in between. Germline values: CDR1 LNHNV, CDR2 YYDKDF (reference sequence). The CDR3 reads CATRDRRSSSEQYF. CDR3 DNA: TGTGCCACAAGAGACAGGAGATCGTCGTCCGAGCAGTACTTC.

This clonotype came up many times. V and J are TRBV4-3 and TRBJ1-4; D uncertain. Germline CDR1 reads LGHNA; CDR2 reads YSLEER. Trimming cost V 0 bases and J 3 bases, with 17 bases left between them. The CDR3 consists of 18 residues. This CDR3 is CASSQDPGTSRANEKLFF. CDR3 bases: TGCGCCAGCAGCCAAGATCCGGGAACAAGTCGGGCTAATGAAAAACTGTTTTTT.

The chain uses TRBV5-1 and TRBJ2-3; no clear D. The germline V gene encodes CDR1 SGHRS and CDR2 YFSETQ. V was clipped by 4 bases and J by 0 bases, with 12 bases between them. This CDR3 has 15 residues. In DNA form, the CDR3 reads TGCGCCAGCAGCGCTACAGAGTCCAGCACAGATACGCAGTATTTT. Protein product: CASSATESSTDTQYF. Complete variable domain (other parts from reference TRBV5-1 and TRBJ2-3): KAGVTQTPRYLIKTRGQQVTLSCSPISGHRSVSWYQQTPGQGLQFLFEYFSETQRNKGNFPGRFSGRQFSNSRSEMNVSTLELGDSALYLCASSATESSTDTQYFGPGTRLTVL.

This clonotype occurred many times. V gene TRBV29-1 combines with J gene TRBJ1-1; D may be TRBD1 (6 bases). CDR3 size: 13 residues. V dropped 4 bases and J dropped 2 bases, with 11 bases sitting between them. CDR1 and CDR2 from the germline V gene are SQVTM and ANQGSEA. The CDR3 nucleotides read TGCAGCGTTGTCCCAGGGGTAAACACTGAAGCTTTCTTT. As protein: CSVVPGVNTEAFF.

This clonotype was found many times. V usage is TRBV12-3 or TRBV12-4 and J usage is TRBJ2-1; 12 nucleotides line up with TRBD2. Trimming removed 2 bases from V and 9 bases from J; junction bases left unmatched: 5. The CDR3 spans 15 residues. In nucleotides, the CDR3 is TGTGCCAGCAGTTTAAGACTAGCGGGAGCTGGTGAGCAGTTCTTC. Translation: CASSLRLAGAGEQFF.

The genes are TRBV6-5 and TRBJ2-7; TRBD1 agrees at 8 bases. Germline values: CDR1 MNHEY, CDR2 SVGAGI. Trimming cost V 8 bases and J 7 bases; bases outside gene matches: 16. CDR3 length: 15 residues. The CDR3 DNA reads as TGTGCCAGCCGGTACCGGGACAGGCCGTTTGGAGAGCAGTACTTC. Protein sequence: CASRYRDRPFGEQYF.

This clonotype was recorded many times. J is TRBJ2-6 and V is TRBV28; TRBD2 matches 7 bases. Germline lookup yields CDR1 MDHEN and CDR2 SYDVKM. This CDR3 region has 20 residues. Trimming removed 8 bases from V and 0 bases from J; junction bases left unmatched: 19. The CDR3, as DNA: TGTGCCAGCGGACCCGTCGGGAGGCAGCTCCTATACTCTGGGGCCAACGTCCTGACTTTC. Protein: CASGPVGRQLLYSGANVLTF.

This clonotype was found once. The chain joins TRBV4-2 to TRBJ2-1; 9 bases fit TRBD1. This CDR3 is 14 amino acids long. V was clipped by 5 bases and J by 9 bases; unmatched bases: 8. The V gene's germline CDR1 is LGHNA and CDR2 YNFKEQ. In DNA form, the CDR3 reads TGTGCCAGCAGCGCCGCGGGACAGGGAGCTGAGCAGTTCTTC. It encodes CASSAAGQGAEQFF.

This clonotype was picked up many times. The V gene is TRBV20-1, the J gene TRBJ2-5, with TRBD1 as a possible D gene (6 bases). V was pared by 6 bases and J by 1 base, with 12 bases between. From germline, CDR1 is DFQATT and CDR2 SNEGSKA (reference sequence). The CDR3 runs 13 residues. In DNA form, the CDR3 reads TGCAGTGCCACAACAGGGCTCCAAGAGACCCAGTACTTC. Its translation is CSATTGLQETQYF.

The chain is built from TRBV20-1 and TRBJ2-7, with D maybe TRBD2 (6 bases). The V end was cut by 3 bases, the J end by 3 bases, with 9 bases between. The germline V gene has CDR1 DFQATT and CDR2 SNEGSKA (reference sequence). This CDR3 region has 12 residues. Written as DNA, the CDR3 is TGCAGTGCTAGTAAGACTAGCTACGAGCAGTACTTC. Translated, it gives CSASKTSYEQYF.

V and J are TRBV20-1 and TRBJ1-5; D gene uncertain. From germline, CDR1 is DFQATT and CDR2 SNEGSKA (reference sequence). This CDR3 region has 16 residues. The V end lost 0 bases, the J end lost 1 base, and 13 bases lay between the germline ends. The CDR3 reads CSARDWALGSNQPQHF. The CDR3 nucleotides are TGCAGTGCTAGAGATTGGGCCTTAGGGAGCAATCAGCCCCAGCATTTT.